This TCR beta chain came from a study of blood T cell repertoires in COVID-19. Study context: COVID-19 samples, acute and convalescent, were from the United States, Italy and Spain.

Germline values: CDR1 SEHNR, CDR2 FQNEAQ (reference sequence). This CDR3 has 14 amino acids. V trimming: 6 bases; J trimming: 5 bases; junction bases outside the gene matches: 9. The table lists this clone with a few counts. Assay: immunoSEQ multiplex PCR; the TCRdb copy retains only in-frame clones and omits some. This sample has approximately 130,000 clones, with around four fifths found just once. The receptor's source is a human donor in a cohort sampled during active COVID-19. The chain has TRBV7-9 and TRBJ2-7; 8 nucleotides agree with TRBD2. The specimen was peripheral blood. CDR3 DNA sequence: TGTGCCAGCAGTTTACTTAGCGGGGTGGACGAGCAGTACTTC. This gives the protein CASSLLSGVDEQYF. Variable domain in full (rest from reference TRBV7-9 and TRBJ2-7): DTGVSQNPRHKITKRGQNVTFRCDPISEHNRLYWYRQTLGQGPEFLTYFQNEAQLEKSRLLSDRFSAERPKGSFSTLEIQRTEQGDSAMYLCASSLLSGVDEQYFGPGTRLTVT.